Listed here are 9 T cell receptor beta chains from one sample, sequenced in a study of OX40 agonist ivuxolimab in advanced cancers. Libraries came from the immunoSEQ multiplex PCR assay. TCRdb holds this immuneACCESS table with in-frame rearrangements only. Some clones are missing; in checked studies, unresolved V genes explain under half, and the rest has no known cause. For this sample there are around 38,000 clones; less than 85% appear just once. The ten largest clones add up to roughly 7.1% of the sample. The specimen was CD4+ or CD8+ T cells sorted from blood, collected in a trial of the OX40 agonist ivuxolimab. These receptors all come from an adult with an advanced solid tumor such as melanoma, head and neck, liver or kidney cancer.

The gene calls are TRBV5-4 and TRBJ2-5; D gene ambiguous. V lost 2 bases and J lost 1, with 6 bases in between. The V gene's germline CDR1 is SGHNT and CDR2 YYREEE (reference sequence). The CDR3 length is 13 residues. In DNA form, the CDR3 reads TGTGCCAGCAGCTTATATAGCCAAGAGACCCAGTACTTC. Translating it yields CASSLYSQETQYF. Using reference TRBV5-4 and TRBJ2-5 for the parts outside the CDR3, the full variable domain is ETGVTQSPTHLIKTRGQQVTLRCSSQSGHNTVSWYQQALGQGPQFIFQYYREEENGRGNFPPRFSGLQFPNYSSELNVNALELDDSALYLCASSLYSQETQYFGPGTRLLVL.

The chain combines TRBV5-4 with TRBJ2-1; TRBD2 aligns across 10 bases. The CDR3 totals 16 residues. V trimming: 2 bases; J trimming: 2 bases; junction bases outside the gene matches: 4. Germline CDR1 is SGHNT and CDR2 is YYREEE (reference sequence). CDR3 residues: CASSFSLAGAYNEQFF. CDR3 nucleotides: TGTGCCAGCAGCTTCAGTCTAGCGGGAGCCTACAATGAGCAGTTCTTC.

Here the CDR3 reads CASSPSSKADTEAFF. The CDR3, as DNA: TGTGCCAGCTCACCAAGCTCTAAGGCGGACACTGAAGCTTTCTTT. This chain connects TRBV18 to TRBJ1-1; no definite D call. The germline gives CDR1 KGHSH, CDR2 LQKENI. With 2 bases removed from V and 3 bases from J, the gap between germline ends came to 13 bases. The CDR3 totals 15 residues.

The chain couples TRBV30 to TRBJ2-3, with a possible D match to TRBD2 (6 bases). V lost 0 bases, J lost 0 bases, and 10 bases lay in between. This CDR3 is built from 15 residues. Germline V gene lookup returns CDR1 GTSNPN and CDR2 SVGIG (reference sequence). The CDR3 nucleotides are TGTGCCTGGAGTGTACTCGGGACTAGCACAGATACGCAGTATTTT. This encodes CAWSVLGTSTDTQYF.

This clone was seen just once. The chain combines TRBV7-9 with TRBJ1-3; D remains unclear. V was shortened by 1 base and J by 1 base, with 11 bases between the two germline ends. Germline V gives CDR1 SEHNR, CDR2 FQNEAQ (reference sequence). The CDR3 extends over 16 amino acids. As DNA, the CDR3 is TGTGCCAGCAGCTTAGGAGTAAGTGGATCTGGAAACACCATATATTTT. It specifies CASSLGVSGSGNTIYF.

This chain's CDR3 is CASSFSTGGTDTQYF. The CDR3 DNA follows: TGTGCCAGCAGCTTCTCGACAGGGGGCACAGATACGCAGTATTTT. V gene TRBV5-8 combines with J gene TRBJ2-3; 8 nucleotides match TRBD1. This CDR3 has 15 amino acids. The germline V gene encodes CDR1 SGHTS and CDR2 YDEGEE. V shed 2 bases and J 1 base; nucleotides not matched to a gene: 3.

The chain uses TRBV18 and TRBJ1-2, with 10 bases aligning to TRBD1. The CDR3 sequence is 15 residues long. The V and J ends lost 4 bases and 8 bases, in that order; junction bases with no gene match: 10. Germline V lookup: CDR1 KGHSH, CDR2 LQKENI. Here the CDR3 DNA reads TGTGCCAGCTCACGTCCCGGGACAGGGGCGGGAGGCTACACCTTC. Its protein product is CASSRPGTGAGGYTF.

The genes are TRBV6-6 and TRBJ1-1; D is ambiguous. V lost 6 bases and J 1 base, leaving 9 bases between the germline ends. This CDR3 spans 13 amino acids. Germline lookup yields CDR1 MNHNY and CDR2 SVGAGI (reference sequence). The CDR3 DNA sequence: TGTGCCAGCAGGATCACAGCGAACACTGAAGCTTTCTTT. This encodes CASRITANTEAFF.

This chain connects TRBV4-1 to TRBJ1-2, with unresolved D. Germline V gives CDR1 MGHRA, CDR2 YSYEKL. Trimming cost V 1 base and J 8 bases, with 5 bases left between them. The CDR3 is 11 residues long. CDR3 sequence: CASSQGLGYTF. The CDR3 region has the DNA TGCGCCAGCAGCCAAGGACTGGGCTACACCTTC.